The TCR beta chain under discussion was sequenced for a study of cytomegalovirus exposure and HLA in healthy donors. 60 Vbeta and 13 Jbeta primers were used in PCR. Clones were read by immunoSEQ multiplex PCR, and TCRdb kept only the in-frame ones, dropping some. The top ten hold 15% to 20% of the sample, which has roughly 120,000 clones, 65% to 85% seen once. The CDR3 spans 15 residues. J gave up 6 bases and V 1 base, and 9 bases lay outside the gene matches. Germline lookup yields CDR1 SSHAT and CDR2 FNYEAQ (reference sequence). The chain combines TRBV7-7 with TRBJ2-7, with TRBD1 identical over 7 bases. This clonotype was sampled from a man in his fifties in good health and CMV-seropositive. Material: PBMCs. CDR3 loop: CASSLDPGGLGEQYF. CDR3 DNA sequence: TGTGCCAGCAGCTTAGACCCAGGGGGTCTTGGCGAGCAGTACTTC.